The 23 T cell receptor beta chains given below trace back to one sample, sequenced in a study of cytomegalovirus exposure and HLA in healthy donors. It was with 60 Vbeta and 13 Jbeta primers that the PCR ran. Assay used: immunoSEQ multiplex PCR; TCRdb lists only in-frame clones, some missing. The table has under 95,000 clones, 72% seen once. The sample was PBMCs. These receptors all stem from a woman between 35 and 50 years old in good health and CMV-seropositive.

The rearrangement uses TRBV5-1 and TRBJ2-5; 7 nucleotides match TRBD1. The CDR3 contains 13 residues. Losses at the gene ends were 4 bases for V and 4 bases for J; bases not matched to a gene: 4. Germline V gene sequence: CDR1 SGHRS, CDR2 YFSETQ. In nucleotides, the CDR3 is TGCGCCAGCAGCACCAGACAGGGAGAGACCCAGTACTTC. Translating it yields CASSTRQGETQYF.

The V call is TRBV29-1, the J call TRBJ1-1; D remains unclear. The CDR3 covers 15 residues. Trimming shortened V by 4 bases and J by 0 bases, and 15 bases separated the two germline ends. Germline V gene data show CDR1 as SQVTM and CDR2 as ANQGSEA. The DNA for the CDR3 is TGCAGCGTTGGTTTTACAGCCCCCTTGAACACTGAAGCTTTCTTT. This translates into CSVGFTAPLNTEAFF.

J is TRBJ2-1 and V is TRBV5-4; 16 positions match TRBD2. This CDR3 spans 16 amino acids. V shed 4 bases and J 9 bases; nucleotides not matched to a gene: 7. Germline V CDR1 and CDR2: SGHNT, YYREEE (reference sequence). The CDR3 coding sequence is TGTGCCAGCAGCCCGGGACTAGCGGGGGGGCAGGGTGAGCAGTTCTTC. It specifies CASSPGLAGGQGEQFF. The entire variable domain, with the rest obtained from reference TRBV5-4 and TRBJ2-1, is as follows: ETGVTQSPTHLIKTRGQQVTLRCSSQSGHNTVSWYQQALGQGPQFIFQYYREEENGRGNFPPRFSGLQFPNYSSELNVNALELDDSALYLCASSPGLAGGQGEQFFGPGTRLTVL.

The chain is built from TRBV6-1 and TRBJ1-2; 9 bases map to TRBD1. Germline values: CDR1 MNHNS, CDR2 SASEGT. The junction had 6 bases not matched to a gene; V was cut back by 6 bases and J by 4 bases. The CDR3 consists of 14 residues. CDR3 sequence: CASRIPGQGYGYTF. CDR3 sequence (DNA): TGTGCCAGCAGAATTCCGGGACAGGGCTATGGCTACACCTTC.

The chain links TRBV12-5 to TRBJ1-1; tentative D call: TRBD1 (5 bases). Looked up from germline, CDR1 is LGHNT and CDR2 is FRNRAP. V lost 7 bases, J lost 0 bases, and 15 bases lay in between. The CDR3 length is 15 residues. DNA of the CDR3: TGTGCTAGTGCTCCGAGGCAGGGCATGAACACTGAAGCTTTCTTT. This codes for CASAPRQGMNTEAFF.

The chain has TRBV7-2 and TRBJ1-5; D unresolved. This CDR3 is built from 13 residues. Per the germline V gene, CDR1 is SGHTA and CDR2 is FQGNSA. Between the trimmed V and J ends, which lost 5 bases and 1 base, there was a span of 6 bases. CDR3 sequence: CASSAMSNQPQHF. CDR3 DNA sequence: TGTGCCAGCAGCGCTATGAGCAATCAGCCCCAGCATTTT. The full variable domain, in which reference TRBV7-2 and TRBJ1-5 provide the parts outside the CDR3, is GAGVSQSPSNKVTEKGKDVELRCDPISGHTALYWYRQSLGQGLEFLIYFQGNSAPDKSGLPSDRFSAERTGGSVSTLTIQRTQQEDSAVYLCASSAMSNQPQHFGDGTRLSIL.

V gene TRBV27 combines with J gene TRBJ1-1, with D unclear. The CDR3 length is 13 residues. Germline lookup yields CDR1 MNHEY and CDR2 SMNVEV (reference sequence). V shed 0 bases and J shed 11 bases, with 13 bases lying between them. CDR3 bases: TGTGCCAGCAGTTTATCGCCAGGAGGCTTTGCTTTCTTT. Translated, it gives CASSLSPGGFAFF.

The chain combines TRBV5-1 with TRBJ1-2, with no clear D. Trimming left V 1 base short and J 0 bases short, with 10 bases between. This CDR3 has 15 amino acids. Germline CDR1 SGHRS, CDR2 YFSETQ. CDR3 amino acids: CASSLSSGSNYGYTF. The CDR3 region has the DNA TGCGCCAGCAGCTTGTCATCAGGATCTAACTATGGCTACACCTTC.

This chain links TRBV2 with TRBJ2-7; D unresolved. Germline lookup yields CDR1 SNHLY and CDR2 FYNNEI. This CDR3 contains 12 residues. V lost 3 bases and J lost 3, with 6 bases in between. This CDR3 is CASSEAIYEQYF. Written as DNA, the CDR3 is TGTGCCAGCAGTGAGGCCATCTACGAGCAGTACTTC.

The genes are TRBV5-4 and TRBJ2-1; D not resolved. Germline-derived CDR1 and CDR2 are SGHNT and YYREEE (reference sequence). This CDR3 has 16 residues. V lost 5 bases and J 9 bases, leaving 24 bases between the germline ends. As DNA, the CDR3 is TGTGCCAGCAGTTATTTTGCAGGTATCGCTTCAGGTGAGCAGTTCTTC. It codes for CASSYFAGIASGEQFF.

The chain carries TRBV9 and TRBJ1-3; 8 bases are shared with TRBD1. V was clipped by 4 bases and J by 4 bases; unmatched bases: 13. Looked up from germline, CDR1 is SGDLS and CDR2 is YYNGEE. The CDR3 is 17 amino acids. The CDR3 DNA sequence: TGTGCCAGCAGCCCGGCCCAGGGGGCTTATTTGGGAAACACCATATATTTT. Protein sequence: CASSPAQGAYLGNTIYF.

The J gene is TRBJ2-1, the V gene TRBV7-2; 7 bases match TRBD2. Germline V gene sequence: CDR1 SGHTA, CDR2 FQGNSA. V lost 2 bases to trimming and J lost 10 bases; unmatched junction nucleotides: 5. The CDR3 sequence is 13 residues long. The CDR3 sequence: CASSLRGGKEQFF. CDR3 in DNA: TGTGCCAGCAGCTTAAGGGGAGGGAAAGAGCAGTTCTTC.

The chain has TRBV5-1 and TRBJ2-1, with 10 positions matching TRBD2. V lost 6 bases to trimming and J lost 7 bases; unmatched junction nucleotides: 13. Looked up from germline, CDR1 is SGHRS and CDR2 is YFSETQ. This CDR3 spans 16 amino acids. The CDR3 protein is CASMRTSGEFGNEQFF. The CDR3 DNA is TGCGCCAGCATGCGAACTAGCGGGGAGTTCGGGAATGAGCAGTTCTTC.

The chain carries TRBV11-3 and TRBJ1-1; D not certain. The germline V gene has CDR1 SGHNT and CDR2 YENEEA. This CDR3 has 14 amino acids. The V gene lost 1 base and the J gene lost 0 bases, with 6 bases spanning the gap. CDR3 residues: CASSLGSLNTEAFF. Written as DNA, the CDR3 is TGTGCCAGCAGCTTAGGCAGTTTGAACACTGAAGCTTTCTTT. The entire variable domain, with the rest obtained from reference TRBV11-3 and TRBJ1-1, is as follows: EAGVVQSPRYKIIEKKQPVAFWCNPISGHNTLYWYLQNLGQGPELLIRYENEEAVDDSQLPKDRFSAERLKGVDSTLKIQPAELGDSAVYLCASSLGSLNTEAFFGQGTRLTVV.

A single count supports this clone. The chain couples TRBV18 to TRBJ2-1, with TRBD2 matching 7 bases. Germline CDR1 and CDR2: KGHSH and LQKENI. V was pared by 2 bases and J by 4 bases, with 5 bases of the junction left unmatched. The CDR3 sequence is 15 residues long. The CDR3 DNA sequence: TGTGCCAGCTCACCATTGGGCGGGGGTTACAATGAGCAGTTCTTC. This gives the protein CASSPLGGGYNEQFF.

This clone came up a few times. The CDR3 sequence: CASSYETGGYEQYF. DNA for the CDR3: TGTGCCAGCAGTTACGAGACAGGGGGCTACGAGCAGTACTTC. The rearrangement links TRBV6-5 to TRBJ2-7; the match to TRBD1 covers 9 bases. Germline CDR1 reads MNHEY; CDR2 reads SVGAGI. The V gene end was trimmed by 2 bases and the J gene end by 3 bases; junction bases not matched to a gene: 2. The CDR3 is 14 residues long.

The chain couples TRBV7-9 to TRBJ1-2; a weak D match, TRBD1 (6 bases). The CDR3 is 13 amino acids. Germline values: CDR1 SEHNR, CDR2 FQNEAQ (reference sequence). V was shortened by 5 bases and J by 8 bases, with 15 bases between the two germline ends. Here the CDR3 DNA reads TGTGCCAGCAGCCCGGCGGGGGCGAGGGGCTACACCTTC. This translates into CASSPAGARGYTF. Combining the CDR3 with reference TRBV7-9 and TRBJ1-2 gives the whole variable domain DTGVSQNPRHKITKRGQNVTFRCDPISEHNRLYWYRQTLGQGPEFLTYFQNEAQLEKSRLLSDRFSAERPKGSFSTLEIQRTEQGDSAMYLCASSPAGARGYTFGSGTRLTVV.

This chain joins TRBV2 and TRBJ1-2; perhaps TRBD1 as D (6 bases). The CDR3 length is 14 residues. Germline V gene sequence: CDR1 SNHLY, CDR2 FYNNEI. V lost 4 bases, J lost 5 bases, and 14 bases lay in between. CDR3 residues: CASSGGGRPYGYTF. In DNA form, the CDR3 reads TGTGCCAGCAGTGGGGGGGGGCGACCTTATGGCTACACCTTC.

The V gene is TRBV2, the J gene TRBJ1-1, with a tentative D call TRBD1 (5 bases). From germline, CDR1 is SNHLY and CDR2 FYNNEI. V shed 2 bases and J shed 0 bases, with 13 bases lying between them. This CDR3 has 16 amino acids. CDR3 loop: CASSERPIGVNTEAFF. For the CDR3, the DNA is TGTGCCAGCAGTGAACGTCCCATAGGGGTGAACACTGAAGCTTTCTTT.

This clone was seen just once. The rearrangement joins TRBV2 to TRBJ2-5; a weak D match, TRBD2 (6 bases). V was cut by 7 bases and J by 4 bases, with 13 bases left in between. The germline gives CDR1 SNHLY, CDR2 FYNNEI. CDR3 length: 13 amino acids. The CDR3 DNA is TGTGCCAGCACTATGGACTACTCAGAGACCCAGTACTTC. Amino acid sequence: CASTMDYSETQYF. Full variable domain (rest looked up from reference TRBV2 and TRBJ2-5): EPEVTQTPSHQVTQMGQEVILRCVPISNHLYFYWYRQILGQKVEFLVSFYNNEISEKSEIFDDQFSVERPDGSNFTLKIRSTKLEDSAMYFCASTMDYSETQYFGPGTRLLVL.

The chain employs TRBV13 and TRBJ2-2, with 9 bases matching TRBD1. This CDR3 is built from 15 residues. Germline V lookup: CDR1 PRHDT, CDR2 FYEKMQ (reference sequence). The J segment lost 4 bases and the V segment lost 1 base, leaving 1 base of the junction unmatched. The CDR3 loop reads CASSLDRGPTGELFF. For the CDR3, the DNA is TGTGCCAGCAGCTTAGACAGGGGGCCCACCGGGGAGCTGTTTTTT. Supplemented by reference TRBV13 and TRBJ2-2, the full variable domain reads AAGVIQSPRHLIKEKRETATLKCYPIPRHDTVYWYQQGPGQDPQFLISFYEKMQSDKGSIPDRFSAQQFSDYHSELNMSSLELGDSALYFCASSLDRGPTGELFFGEGSRLTVL.

The chain links TRBV18 to TRBJ1-3, with TRBD1 identical over 7 bases. Germline CDR1 reads KGHSH; CDR2 reads LQKENI. Unmatched junction bases numbered 12, after V lost 1 base and J lost 0 bases. The CDR3 has 19 amino acids. The CDR3 is CASSPLMDSGQFSGNTIYF. The CDR3 DNA is TGTGCCAGCTCACCACTTATGGATTCGGGACAGTTCTCTGGAAACACCATATATTTT.

This clone turned up a few times. The chain recombines TRBV6-6 with TRBJ2-2; D possibly corresponds to TRBD2 (6 bases). The CDR3 length is 15 residues. Germline loops: CDR1 MNHNY, CDR2 SVGAGI (reference sequence). Trimming stripped 6 bases from V and 4 bases from J, with 15 bases between. In DNA form, the CDR3 reads TGTGCCAGCAGCCAGACCGGGACTTCCACCGGGGAGCTGTTTTTT. It translates to CASSQTGTSTGELFF.